Presented here are 16 T cell receptor beta chains from one specimen sequenced in a study of CD4 T cells in relation to SARS-CoV-2 and coronaviruses (dated by TCRdb to the early 2020s). For these TCRs, the target antigens are not known. CD4+ T cells from unexposed donors were collected before the COVID-19 pandemic (2011-2018). After more than nine days of culture, CD4+ T cells were isolated with the EasySep CD4+ T cell isolation kit. Libraries came from the immunoSEQ multiplex PCR assay. This immuneACCESS table, as held by TCRdb, lists in-frame sequences with V and J called but not all clones. Of the missing ones, under half trace to an unresolved V gene in checked studies; the others have no known cause. In this sample the table shows 20,000 or so clones, around four fifths of which occur a single time. The biggest ten clones account for approximately 19% of the sample. Sequences were obtained from CD4+ T cells from PBMCs, cultured in vitro. All receptors derive from a human donor in good health.

CDR3 DNA sequence: TGTGCCAGCAGCCAAGTAGCGGGAGTAGGGGAGACCCAGTACTTC. This sequence encodes CASSQVAGVGETQYF. The rearrangement uses TRBV14 and TRBJ2-5, with TRBD2 identical over 9 bases. CDR1 and CDR2 (germline): SGHDN, FVKESK. The CDR3 is 15 amino acids. V trimming: 1 base; J trimming: 5 bases; junction bases outside the gene matches: 5.

The V call is TRBV19, the J call TRBJ1-4; TRBD1 agrees at 7 bases. V lost 3 bases to trimming and J lost 3 bases; unmatched junction nucleotides: 4. The germline CDR1 and CDR2 sequences are LNHDA and SQIVND (reference sequence). The CDR3 is 15 amino acids. The CDR3 region has the DNA TGTGCCAGTAGTATTGGAGGGACAGCTAATGAAAAACTGTTTTTT. Amino acids: CASSIGGTANEKLFF.

CDR3 loop: CASSEKPAGETDTQYF. CDR3 bases: TGTGCCAGCAGTGAAAAGCCAGCGGGAGAGACAGATACGCAGTATTTT. This rearrangement joins TRBV6-1 to TRBJ2-3; 8 bases match TRBD2. This CDR3 is built from 16 residues. CDR1 is MNHNS and CDR2 is SASEGT in the germline V gene. Unmatched junction bases numbered 7, after V lost 2 bases and J lost 3 bases.

The chain employs TRBV10-1 and TRBJ2-3; 11 bases are a match to TRBD2. The V segment lost 6 bases and the J segment 4 bases; nucleotides outside the gene matches: 15. Germline CDR1 WNHNN, CDR2 SYGVQD (reference sequence). The CDR3 has 18 residues. Written as DNA, the CDR3 is TGCGCCAGCAGCCGAGCGGCGGGGCTAGCGGGAGGAGCAGATACGCAGTATTTT. Translated, it gives CASSRAAGLAGGADTQYF.

The table lists this clone with a count of one. The chain joins TRBV5-8 to TRBJ1-4; D is possibly TRBD1 (6 bases). Germline V gene lookup returns CDR1 SGHTS and CDR2 YDEGEE. V was cut by 2 bases and J by 5 bases, with 13 bases left in between. The CDR3 length is 15 residues. DNA of the CDR3: TGTGCCAGCAGCTTTGGGGACACGAGGAATGAAAAACTGTTTTTT. This translates into CASSFGDTRNEKLFF.

V gene TRBV6-5 combines with J gene TRBJ1-1; D is unclear. CDR3 size: 13 residues. Germline values: CDR1 MNHEY, CDR2 SVGAGI. V lost 10 bases to trimming and J lost 0 bases, with 12 bases between them. The CDR3 spells CAIQANMNTEAFF. The CDR3 DNA is TGTGCCATCCAAGCCAACATGAACACTGAAGCTTTCTTT.

Regarding this clone: The same CDR3 also results from other DNA sequences found in this sample. The chain employs TRBV7-8 and TRBJ2-7; 14 nucleotides agree with TRBD2. Trimming took 3 bases from V and 3 from J; bases not matched to a gene: 1. Per the germline V gene, CDR1 is SGHVS and CDR2 is FQNEAQ. The CDR3 length is 15 residues. CDR3 DNA: TGTGCCAGCAGCTTCGGGACTAGCGGGGGCTACGAGCAGTACTTC. Protein sequence: CASSFGTSGGYEQYF. Looking up the rest from reference TRBV7-8 and TRBJ2-7 gives the full variable domain: GAGVSQSPRYKVAKRGQDVALRCDPISGHVSLFWYQQALGQGPEFLTYFQNEAQLDKSGLPSDRFFAERPEGSVSTLKIQRTQQEDSAVYLCASSFGTSGGYEQYFGPGTRLTVT.

This chain joins TRBV5-8 and TRBJ1-1; 7 bases match TRBD1. The CDR3 extends over 14 amino acids. Germline CDR1 is SGHTS and CDR2 is YDEGEE. J was trimmed by 8 bases and V by 0 bases; bases with no gene match: 7. The DNA for the CDR3 is TGTGCCAGCAGCTTGGCACAGGGGTTGGGAGAAGCTTTCTTT. Its protein product is CASSLAQGLGEAFF.

The chain is built from TRBV18 and TRBJ2-1, with 7 nucleotides matching TRBD1. Losses at the gene ends were 2 bases for V and 5 bases for J; bases not matched to a gene: 6. This CDR3 has 15 amino acids. Germline V gene sequence: CDR1 KGHSH, CDR2 LQKENI. The CDR3 DNA reads TGTGCCAGCTCACCAGCGGACAGGACAGACAATGAGCAGTTCTTC. This gives the protein CASSPADRTDNEQFF.

The V and J genes are TRBV2 and TRBJ2-5; TRBD1 is a possible D gene (5 bases). The CDR3 extends over 14 amino acids. V lost 4 bases to trimming and J lost 2 bases, with 11 bases between them. CDR1 is SNHLY and CDR2 is FYNNEI in the germline V gene. For the CDR3, the DNA is TGTGCCAGCAGTGTCCGACAGATACAAGAGACCCAGTACTTC. Translation: CASSVRQIQETQYF.

The rearrangement links TRBV20-1 to TRBJ2-7; D is unclear. Germline CDR1 and CDR2: DFQATT and SNEGSKA (reference sequence). The CDR3 is 12 residues long. Trimming shortened V by 3 bases and J by 4 bases, and 10 bases separated the two germline ends. The CDR3 nucleotides read TGCAGTGCTAGTTTGTCAAATTACGAGCAGTACTTC. Translation: CSASLSNYEQYF.

The chain carries TRBV5-6 and TRBJ1-2; D uncertain. V was pared by 6 bases and J by 11 bases, with 17 bases between. The CDR3 contains 12 residues. The V gene's germline CDR1 is SGHDT and CDR2 YYEEEE. The CDR3 protein is CASTPAGERYTF. The CDR3 region has the DNA TGTGCCAGCACCCCAGCCGGGGAGAGATACACCTTC. The full variable domain, with the rest looked up from reference TRBV5-6 and TRBJ1-2, is DAGVTQSPTHLIKTRGQQVTLRCSPKSGHDTVSWYQQALGQGPQFIFQYYEEEERQRGNFPDRFSGHQFPNYSSELNVNALLLGDSALYLCASTPAGERYTFGSGTRLTVV.

The rearrangement uses TRBV5-1 and TRBJ2-3; a weak D match, TRBD2 (5 bases). V lost 0 bases and J lost 2, with 10 bases in between. CDR3 length equals 15 residues. Germline CDR1 and CDR2: SGHRS and YFSETQ. In DNA, the CDR3 is TGCGCCAGCAGCTTGGGAGCGGAGATCACAGATACGCAGTATTTT. It yields the protein CASSLGAEITDTQYF.

The V and J genes are TRBV4-1 and TRBJ2-5; 9 bases are shared with TRBD2. The V segment lost 1 base and the J segment 4 bases; nucleotides outside the gene matches: 1. The V gene's germline CDR1 is MGHRA and CDR2 YSYEKL. The CDR3 extends over 14 amino acids. The CDR3 DNA sequence: TGCGCCAGCAGCCAAGTAGCGGGAGTAGAGACCCAGTACTTC. It encodes CASSQVAGVETQYF.

In its sample, this clone is large. This chain links TRBV7-2 with TRBJ2-5; D uncertain. Germline loops: CDR1 SGHTA, CDR2 FQGNSA. Trimming left V 5 bases short and J 5 bases short, with 9 bases between. CDR3 length: 12 amino acids. Written as DNA, the CDR3 is TGTGCCAGCAGCCCTTATGGGGAGACCCAGTACTTC. The encoded protein is CASSPYGETQYF.

The V gene is TRBV21-1, the J gene TRBJ1-2; the table assigns TRBD1, which was not confirmed against the DNA. TRBV21-1 is termed a pseudogene. The length of the CDR3 is 17 residues. The CDR3 bases are TGTGCCAGCAGCAAGGGGGACAGGGTCAGGAGGGGGTATGGCTACACCTTC. Translated, it gives CASSKGDRVRRGYGYTF.